This T cell receptor beta chain was profiled in a study of cytomegalovirus exposure and HLA in healthy donors. Use of 60 Vbeta and 13 Jbeta primers characterized the PCR. Measured with immunoSEQ multiplex PCR; TCRdb has only the in-frame clones, and not every one. The data show under 200,000 clones, roughly 85% seen once. Findings and limits, study-wide: A later analysis showed TCR association rates differing by HLA locus, peaking at DRB1 and lowest at HLA-C.

The germline V gene encodes CDR1 KGHSH and CDR2 LQKENI. The CDR3 length is 15 residues. V was shortened by 6 bases and J by 1 base, with 12 bases between the two germline ends. The count of this clone is one. Its antigen is unknown. The rearrangement joins TRBV18 to TRBJ2-2; D unclear. The specimen sequenced was PBMCs. The receptor comes from a woman aged 45-65 years in good health and CMV-seronegative. The chain's CDR3 is CASSAKAGNTGELFF. In DNA, the CDR3 is TGTGCCAGCTCGGCAAAGGCAGGGAACACCGGGGAGCTGTTTTTT.